This T cell receptor (beta chain) is from a study of CD8+ T cells in alopecia areata. It was cDNA, reverse transcribed from extracted RNA, that served as the sequencing template. Generated by immunoSEQ multiplex PCR, the TCRdb table keeps only in-frame clones and is missing some. The table lists some 170,000 clones, approximately 52% of them singletons. Study-level results: Many expanded lesional clones persisted in scalp and blood during tofacitinib.

With respect to this clone: Its antigen remains unknown.

Germline CDR1 is SQVTM and CDR2 is ANQGSEA. This CDR3 contains 13 residues. The ends were cut back, 6 bases at V and 2 bases at J, with 13 bases in the middle. Indicated treatment: oral pan-JAK inhibitor, 5-10 mg twice daily. This receptor was obtained from a human donor with alopecia areata. Source: CD4+ T cells sorted from blood, taken at approximately week 60, from a patient treated with tofacitinib. The rearrangement links TRBV29-1 to TRBJ1-1, with D possibly matching TRBD1 (5 bases). The CDR3 here is CSVEGTDNTEAFF. In DNA, the CDR3 is TGCAGCGTAGAGGGGACGGATAACACTGAAGCTTTCTTT.